The TCR beta chain under discussion was sequenced for a study of blood T cell repertoires in COVID-19. Study overall: Acute and convalescent COVID-19 specimens originated in the United States, Italy and Spain. T cells, B-cell-depleted T cells, or PBMCs provided the cDNA or gDNA that served as material.

In germline, CDR1 is LNHDA, CDR2 SQIVND (reference sequence). CDR3 length: 17 residues. The V and J ends lost 4 bases and 1 base respectively, with 17 bases between them. Repertoires were generated with immunoSEQ multiplex PCR, while TCRdb's copy carries only in-frame clones and drops some. The table records about 63,000 clones, around 80% of them present only once. The chain carries TRBV19 and TRBJ2-4, with a weak D call TRBD1 (6 bases). Sequenced input: peripheral blood. The clonotype originates from a human donor in a cohort sampled during active COVID-19. CDR3 protein: CASSNARTGWAKNIQYF. For the CDR3, the DNA is TGTGCCAGTAGTAACGCCCGAACAGGGTGGGCCAAAAACATTCAGTACTTC.